A single sample gave rise to the 9 T cell receptor beta chains below, sequenced in a study of blood T cell repertoires in COVID-19. Only in-frame clones appear in the TCRdb table, and some are missing; sequencing was by immunoSEQ multiplex PCR. This sample has 160,000 or so clones, with 75% to 80% found just once. The sequenced sample consisted of peripheral blood. Receptors originate from a woman of 80 years or more with acute or convalescent COVID-19.

V gene TRBV3-1 (or the pseudogene TRBV3-2) combines with J gene TRBJ1-2; D uncertain. V was shortened by 1 base and J by 7 bases, with 10 bases between the two germline ends. The CDR3 is made up of 13 amino acids. CDR1 and CDR2 from the germline V gene are LGHDT and YNNKEL (reference sequence). The CDR3 protein is CASSQGQERGYTF. The CDR3 nucleotides are TGTGCCAGCAGCCAAGGGCAAGAACGTGGCTACACCTTC.

This rearrangement joins TRBV28 to TRBJ1-1, with a tentative D call TRBD1 (6 bases). CDR3 size: 12 residues. Germline V gene data show CDR1 as MDHEN and CDR2 as SYDVKM. V gave up 10 bases and J gave up 4 bases, with 13 bases separating them. Here the CDR3 DNA reads TGTGCCACCCTGACAGGTTCCACTGAAGCTTTCTTT. Its translation: CATLTGSTEAFF.

The DNA for the CDR3 is TGTGCCAGCTCACCAGTTTTTGGGACAGGGAACGAGCAGTACTTC. Protein sequence: CASSPVFGTGNEQYF. The J gene is TRBJ2-7, the V gene TRBV18; TRBD1 matches at 9 bases. This CDR3 has 15 amino acids. Germline lookup yields CDR1 KGHSH and CDR2 LQKENI. J gave up 5 bases and V 2 bases, and 7 bases lay outside the gene matches.

The chain uses TRBV5-1 and TRBJ1-4; D is unresolved. The CDR3 is made up of 14 amino acids. The V end was cut by 0 bases, the J end by 0 bases, with 3 bases between. Per germline, CDR1 SGHRS and CDR2 YFSETQ. The DNA for the CDR3 is TGCGCCAGCAGCTTGGACACAACTAATGAAAAACTGTTTTTT. Protein sequence: CASSLDTTNEKLFF.

This chain joins TRBV5-6 and TRBJ1-3, with 9 bases identical to TRBD1. Trimming at V came to 0 bases and at J to 2 bases, leaving 3 bases not matched to a gene. Germline values: CDR1 SGHDT, CDR2 YYEEEE. The CDR3 spans 16 residues. In DNA form, the CDR3 reads TGTGCCAGCAGCTTGGATGGGACAGGGACTGGAAACACCATATATTTT. It codes for CASSLDGTGTGNTIYF.

The chain combines TRBV9 with TRBJ2-1; 7 nucleotides agree with TRBD2. Germline V gene lookup returns CDR1 SGDLS and CDR2 YYNGEE. The CDR3 totals 13 residues. V was pared by 0 bases and J by 6 bases, with 0 bases of the junction left unmatched. The CDR3 DNA follows: TGTGCCAGCAGCGTAGGGGGGGGCAATGAGCAGTTCTTC. This encodes CASSVGGGNEQFF.

The rearrangement links TRBV5-1 to TRBJ2-1, with 9 bases lining up with TRBD1. The length of the CDR3 is 15 residues. The V and J ends lost 2 bases and 5 bases, in that order; junction bases with no gene match: 5. Germline V CDR1 and CDR2: SGHRS, YFSETQ. CDR3 sequence reads: CASSLQGARNNEQFF. The CDR3 DNA follows: TGCGCCAGCAGCTTACAGGGGGCGAGGAACAATGAGCAGTTCTTC.

The rearrangement uses TRBV28 and TRBJ1-1, with D possibly TRBD1 on 5 matching bases. Deletions cut 3 bases from V and 11 bases from J, with 22 bases between. CDR1 is MDHEN, CDR2 SYDVKM, per germline. CDR3 length: 15 residues. The CDR3 DNA sequence: TGTGCCAGCAGTTTCCCTTCAGGAGGAGGGGACGGGGCTTTCTTT. Translating it yields CASSFPSGGGDGAFF.

The chain links TRBV6-5 to TRBJ1-2; no reliable D call. CDR1 and CDR2 (germline): MNHEY, SVGAGI. The length of the CDR3 is 13 residues. Between the trimmed V and J ends, which lost 8 bases and 4 bases, there was a span of 14 bases. The CDR3 bases are TGTGCCAGCGGCGGAGGGTTTAGCTATGGCTACACCTTC. It codes for CASGGGFSYGYTF.